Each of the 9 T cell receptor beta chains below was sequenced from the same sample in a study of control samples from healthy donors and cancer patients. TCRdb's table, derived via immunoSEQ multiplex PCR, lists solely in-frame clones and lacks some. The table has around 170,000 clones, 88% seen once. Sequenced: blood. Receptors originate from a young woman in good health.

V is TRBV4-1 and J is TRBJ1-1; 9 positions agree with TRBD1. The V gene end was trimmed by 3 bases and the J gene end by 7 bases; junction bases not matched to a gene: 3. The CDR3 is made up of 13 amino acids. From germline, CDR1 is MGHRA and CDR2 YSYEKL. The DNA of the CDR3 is TGCGCCAGCAGCCATGTGACAGGGGGTGAAGCTTTCTTT. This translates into CASSHVTGGEAFF.

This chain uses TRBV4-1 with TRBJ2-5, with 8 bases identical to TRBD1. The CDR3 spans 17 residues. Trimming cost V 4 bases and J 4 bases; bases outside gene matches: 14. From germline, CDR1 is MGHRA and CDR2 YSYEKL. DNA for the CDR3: TGCGCCAGCAGCCGAAGATCCCAGGGGGCGTTTGGAGAGACCCAGTACTTC. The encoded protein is CASSRRSQGAFGETQYF.

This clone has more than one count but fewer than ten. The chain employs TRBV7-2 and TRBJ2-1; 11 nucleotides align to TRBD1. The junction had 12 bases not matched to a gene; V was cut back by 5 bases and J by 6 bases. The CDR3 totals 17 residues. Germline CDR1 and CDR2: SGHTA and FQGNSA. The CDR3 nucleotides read TGTGCCAGCAGCCACGACGCCGGGACAGGGGGGGTCAATGAGCAGTTCTTC. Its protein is CASSHDAGTGGVNEQFF.

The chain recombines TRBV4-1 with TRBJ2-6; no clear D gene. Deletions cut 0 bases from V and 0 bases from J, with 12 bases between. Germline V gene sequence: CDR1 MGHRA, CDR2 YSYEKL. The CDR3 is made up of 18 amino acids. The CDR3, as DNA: TGCGCCAGCAGCCAAGATTGGACGGGCCTCTCTGGGGCCAACGTCCTGACTTTC. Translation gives CASSQDWTGLSGANVLTF.

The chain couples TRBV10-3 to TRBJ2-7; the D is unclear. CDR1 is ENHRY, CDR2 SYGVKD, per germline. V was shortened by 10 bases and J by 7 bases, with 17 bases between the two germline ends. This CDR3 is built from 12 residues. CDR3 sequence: CATRLDTGEQYF. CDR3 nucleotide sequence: TGTGCCACCCGGCTAGACACCGGGGAGCAGTACTTC.

The CDR3 DNA is TGTGCCAGCAGGGGGTCCGGGACAGTGGGTGAAAAACTGTTTTTT. Its protein product is CASRGSGTVGEKLFF. The V and J genes are TRBV6-1 and TRBJ1-4, with TRBD1 matching over 7 bases. Germline CDR1 and CDR2: MNHNS and SASEGT. The trim removed 6 bases at V and 7 bases at J, leaving 11 bases unmatched. CDR3 length: 15 residues.

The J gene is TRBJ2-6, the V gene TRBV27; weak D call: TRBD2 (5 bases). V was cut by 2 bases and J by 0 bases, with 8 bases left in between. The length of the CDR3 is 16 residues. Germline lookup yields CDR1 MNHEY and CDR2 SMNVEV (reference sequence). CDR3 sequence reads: CASSLRRGSGANVLTF. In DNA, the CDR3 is TGTGCCAGCAGTTTACGACGGGGCTCTGGGGCCAACGTCCTGACTTTC.

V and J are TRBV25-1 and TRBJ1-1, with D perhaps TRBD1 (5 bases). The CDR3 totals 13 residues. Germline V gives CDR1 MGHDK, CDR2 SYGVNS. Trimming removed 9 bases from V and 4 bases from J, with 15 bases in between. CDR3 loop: CASSVGGSTEAFF. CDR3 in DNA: TGTGCCAGTTCCGTTGGGGGGAGCACTGAAGCTTTCTTT.

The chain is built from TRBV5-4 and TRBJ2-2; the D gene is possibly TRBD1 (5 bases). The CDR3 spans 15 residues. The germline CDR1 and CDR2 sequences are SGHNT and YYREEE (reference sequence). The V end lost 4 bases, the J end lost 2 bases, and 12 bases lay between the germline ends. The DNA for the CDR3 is TGTGCCAGCAGCGGGTCAGGGTTAAACACCGGGGAGCTGTTTTTT. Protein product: CASSGSGLNTGELFF.